The present T cell receptor (beta chain) was sequenced within a study of T cell responses to AZD1222 COVID-19 vaccine. Generated by immunoSEQ multiplex PCR, the TCRdb table keeps only in-frame clones and is missing some. The sample consists of 150,000 to 200,000 clones, about 90% of them appearing once. Trimming took off 3 bases at V and 8 bases at J, with 17 bases between the two ends. Germline CDR1 is MNHEY and CDR2 is SMNVEV (reference sequence). The CDR3 runs 16 residues. On this clone: Its specificity is unknown.

General observations from the study: Just five or six AZD1222 recipients tested seropositive at baseline. Repertoire collection took place solely once the T cell response had peaked.

This specimen consisted of peripheral blood, obtained 28 days after the second AZD1222 dose. This receptor was identified in an adult who received the AZD1222 COVID-19 vaccine. The chain joins TRBV27 to TRBJ1-6, with a tentative D call TRBD1 (5 bases). The CDR3 reads CASSLGPGVWDSPLHF. DNA for the CDR3: TGTGCCAGCAGTTTGGGACCCGGCGTGTGGGATTCACCCCTCCACTTT.